The 21 T cell receptor beta chains presented below share a single source sample, sequenced in a study. TCRdb reprocessed the reads via MiXCR and lists one record per CDR3 protein. Among 170 or so distinct CDR3 sequences listed, roughly 36% were seen once. Material for sequencing was CD8+ T cells (not recorded whether cultured). Receptors originate from a male donor.

For this clonotype: One base away lies a much larger clone, so this may be a sequencing read error. The chain employs TRBV18 and TRBJ2-7; tentative D call: TRBD2 (5 bases). V was cut by 6 bases and J by 5 bases, with 17 bases left in between. From germline, CDR1 is KGHSH and CDR2 LQKENI. This CDR3 has 14 amino acids. The CDR3 loop reads CASSRAGPPHEQYF. CDR3 DNA sequence: TGTGCCAGCTCCCGTGCGGGCCCTCCCCACGAGCAGTACTTC.

For this clonotype: This may come from a read error, since a much larger clone is one base off. CDR3 nucleotides: TGTGCCAGCTCCCGTGCGGGCCTTCCCCACGAGCAGTGCTTC. Residues: CASSRAGLPHEQCF. The V call is TRBV18, the J call TRBJ2-7, with D maybe TRBD2 (5 bases). This CDR3 comprises 14 residues. Germline V gene lookup returns CDR1 KGHSH and CDR2 LQKENI.

This clonotype is medium-sized. The chain combines TRBV19 with TRBJ1-5; unclear D gene. Germline values: CDR1 LNHDA, CDR2 SQIVND (reference sequence). V was cut by 2 bases and J by 8 bases, with 10 bases left in between. The CDR3 contains 13 residues. CDR3 sequence (DNA): TGTGCCAGTAGTATACGGGCAGCGGAGCCCCAGCATTTT. Its protein product is CASSIRAAEPQHF. The whole variable domain, remainder taken from reference TRBV19 and TRBJ1-5, is DGGITQSPKYLFRKEGQNVTLSCEQNLNHDAMYWYRQDPGQGLRLIYYSQIVNDFQKGDIAEGYSVSREKKESFPLTVTSAQKNPTAFYLCASSIRAAEPQHFGDGTRLSIL.

This clonotype ranks as large (0.1 to 1%). The chain uses TRBV7-8 and TRBJ1-2; D perhaps matches TRBD1 (6 bases). Per germline, CDR1 SGHVS and CDR2 FQNEAQ. CDR3 length: 14 residues. Trimming cost V 0 bases and J 4 bases, with 9 bases left between them. The CDR3 protein is CASSLAGGAYGYTF. DNA for the CDR3: TGTGCCAGCAGCTTAGCGGGGGGCGCCTATGGCTACACCTTC.

Note on this clonotype: This may stem from a read error, because a much larger clone lies one nucleotide away. The chain joins TRBV19 to TRBJ2-5; D is unresolved. CDR1 and CDR2 from the germline V gene are LNHDA and SQIVND (reference sequence). The CDR3 contains 13 residues. The DNA of the CDR3 is TGTGCCAGTAGCACCCGAAGCCAAGAGGCCCAGTACTTC. Protein product: CASSTRSQEAQYF.

On this clonotype itself: A read error may account for a junction end that differs from germline. The chain joins TRBV19 to TRBJ2-7; no clear D. The CDR3 loop spans 13 amino acids. From germline, CDR1 is LNHDA and CDR2 SQIVND (reference sequence). The CDR3 DNA follows: TGTGCCAGTAGTATACGTTCCTCCTACGACCAGTACTTC. It codes for CASSIRSSYDQYF.

Sample share makes this clonotype medium-sized. This CDR3 reads CASMGGLYEQYF. CDR3 bases: TGTGCCAGCATGGGCGGACTCTACGAGCAGTACTTC. The genes are TRBV12-3 or TRBV12-4 and TRBJ2-7, with D perhaps TRBD2 (5 bases). The CDR3 is made up of 12 amino acids. V was trimmed by 7 bases and J by 3 bases, leaving 10 bases between them.

A word on this clonotype: The conserved phenylalanine or tryptophan is not found at the CDR3 terminus, so this likely reflects a read error. The chain is built from TRBV19 and TRBJ2-1; D call uncertain. The CDR3 spans 13 residues. The germline V gene has CDR1 LNHDA and CDR2 SQIVND (reference sequence). V lost 3 bases and J lost 12, with 15 bases in between. The CDR3: CASSMRSAWGQFL. The CDR3 DNA is TGTGCCAGTAGTATGCGGTCGGCTTGGGGGCAGTTCCTC.

This clonotype rates as medium-sized. The V gene is TRBV19, the J gene TRBJ2-7; D is ambiguous. This CDR3 has 13 amino acids. V lost 2 bases and J 3 bases, leaving 8 bases between the germline ends. Germline lookup yields CDR1 LNHDA and CDR2 SQIVND (reference sequence). The CDR3 DNA reads TGTGCCAGTAGTATAAGGGCAGGCTACGAGCAGTACTTC. Its translation: CASSIRAGYEQYF.

In this sample, this clonotype is large. V usage is TRBV19 and J usage is TRBJ2-1, with 7 positions matching TRBD1. This CDR3 is built from 13 residues. CDR1 is LNHDA, CDR2 SQIVND, per germline (reference sequence). J lost 10 bases, V lost 2 bases, and 5 bases had no gene match. The CDR3 loop is CASSILTGQEQFF. In DNA, the CDR3 is TGTGCCAGTAGTATACTGACAGGGCAGGAGCAGTTCTTC. Full variable domain (outside the CDR3, taken from reference TRBV19 and TRBJ2-1): DGGITQSPKYLFRKEGQNVTLSCEQNLNHDAMYWYRQDPGQGLRLIYYSQIVNDFQKGDIAEGYSVSREKKESFPLTVTSAQKNPTAFYLCASSILTGQEQFFGPGTRLTVL.

On this clonotype itself: A read error may explain this, as a much larger clone is one base away. The chain links TRBV12-3 or TRBV12-4 to TRBJ2-5, with 9 positions matching TRBD2. There are 15 residues in the CDR3. The V segment lost 5 bases and the J segment 9 bases; nucleotides outside the gene matches: 13. The CDR3 loop reads CASSRYLGGGEAQYF. The DNA for the CDR3 is TGTGCCAGCAGTCGCTATCTAGGCGGGGGGGAGGCCCAGTACTTC.

Note on this clonotype: Just one base apart from a much larger clone, this may be a read error. The V and J genes are TRBV18 and TRBJ2-7; the D is unclear. CDR1 and CDR2 (germline): KGHSH, LQKENI. The CDR3 extends over 14 amino acids. Trimming removed 6 bases at V and 5 bases at J, with 17 bases between. CDR3 sequence: CASSRASLPHEQYF. The CDR3 DNA sequence: TGTGCCAGCTCCCGTGCGAGCCTTCCCCACGAGCAGTACTTC.

Of note for this clonotype: A read error is possible here, since a much larger clone lies one base away. The rearrangement joins TRBV6-2 or TRBV6-3 to TRBJ1-5; D is ambiguous. Germline CDR1 reads MNHEY; CDR2 reads SVGEGT. The CDR3 has 17 residues. The CDR3 loop reads CASSYSMDGHSNQPKHF. The CDR3 DNA is TGTGCCAGCAGTTACTCTATGGACGGTCATAGCAATCAGCCCAAGCATTTT.

V gene TRBV19 combines with J gene TRBJ2-1, with 8 bases identical to TRBD2. The CDR3 contains 15 residues. V shed 5 bases, J shed 5 bases, and the junction held 8 bases outside the gene matches. Germline lookup yields CDR1 LNHDA and CDR2 SQIVND (reference sequence). The CDR3 region is CASSALAGGHNEQFF. For the CDR3, the DNA is TGTGCCAGTAGTGCGCTGGCGGGGGGTCACAATGAGCAGTTCTTC.

In the case of this clonotype: This clone may be a read error of a much larger clone one base away. The gene calls are TRBV19 and TRBJ1-5; D uncertain. CDR3 length: 13 residues. The V gene's germline CDR1 is LNHDA and CDR2 SQIVND (reference sequence). CDR3 sequence: CVSSIRAAEPQHF. CDR3 nucleotide sequence: TGTGTCAGTAGTATACGGGCAGCGGAGCCCCAGCATTTT.

This chain links TRBV19 with TRBJ2-5, with TRBD2 as a possible D gene (6 bases). The CDR3 sequence is 14 residues long. CDR1 and CDR2 from the germline V gene are LNHDA and SQIVND (reference sequence). Trimming pared 5 bases from V and 4 bases from J, leaving 14 bases between. The CDR3 region has the DNA TGTGCCAGTAGTCCACTACCCGGGGGAGAGACCCAGTACTTC. Translation gives CASSPLPGGETQYF.

The chain has TRBV19 and TRBJ2-5; D could derive from TRBD1 or TRBD2 (5 bases each). The CDR3 has 13 residues. Trimming left V 3 bases short and J 7 bases short, with 12 bases between. In germline, CDR1 is LNHDA, CDR2 SQIVND (reference sequence). For the CDR3, the DNA is TGTGCCAGTAGTATCCGGCCTGGGGGGACCCAGTACTTC. This encodes CASSIRPGGTQYF.

To note about this clonotype: The junction does not match germline at one end; this may be a read error. V usage is TRBV19 and J usage is TRBJ1-2, with D hard to call. This CDR3 is 12 amino acids long. CDR1 and CDR2 (germline): LNHDA, SQIVND (reference sequence). The CDR3 reads CASSIGSYGHAF. CDR3 DNA: TGTGCCAGTAGTATAGGGTCCTATGGCCACGCCTTC.

On this clonotype itself: Just one base apart from a much larger clone, this may be a read error. The chain recombines TRBV19 with TRBJ1-2; D ambiguous. Germline CDR1 reads LNHDA; CDR2 reads SQIVND (reference sequence). The CDR3 loop spans 12 amino acids. The CDR3 here is CANSIGWHGYTF. CDR3 nucleotides: TGTGCCAATAGTATAGGCTGGCATGGCTACACCTTC.

By share, this clonotype counts as medium-sized. The CDR3 sequence is CASSIVPLDTQYF. The DNA for the CDR3 is TGTGCCAGTAGTATAGTTCCTTTGGATACGCAGTATTTT. The chain is built from TRBV19 and TRBJ2-3, with D unclear. Germline lookup yields CDR1 LNHDA and CDR2 SQIVND (reference sequence). The V gene lost 1 base and the J gene lost 6 bases, with 8 bases spanning the gap. The CDR3 spans 13 residues.

This clonotype was seen just once. A read error is possible here, since a much larger clone lies one base away. The chain joins TRBV6-2 or TRBV6-3 to TRBJ1-5; possible D gene TRBD1, 6 bases. The CDR3 has 17 residues. In germline, CDR1 is MNHEY, CDR2 SVGEGT. The CDR3 is CTSSYPREGHSNQPQHF. The CDR3 DNA follows: TGTACCAGCAGTTACCCCCGAGAGGGACATAGCAATCAGCCCCAGCATTTT.